This TCR beta chain was sequenced in a study of blood T cell repertoires in COVID-19 (dated by TCRdb to 2019 to 2021). Background on the whole study: Collaborator samples came from the United States, Italy and Spain and covered acute and convalescent phases of COVID-19. The material from the prospective study consisted of cDNA or gDNA derived from T cells, B-cell-depleted T cells, or PBMCs. The dataset comprised deeply sampled blood TCRbeta repertoires from subjects exposed to, actively infected with, or recovered from COVID-19. The repertoires were released in a freely available public database intended as a resource for research on the immune response to SARS-CoV-2. The samples were drawn from two sources: the first 160 participants of the ongoing ImmuneRACE study, and fewer than 1,500 subjects contributed by 6 global collaborators. Nearly every sample came with metadata listing a de-identified subject ID, COVID-19 status, age in years and sex. Where HLA class I and class II types were available, the types were taken from metadata supplied by the sample provider, not from assay-based typing. Results and caveats for the whole study, not just this receptor: The amount of clinical and demographic metadata varied by source and participant and was provided uncurated.

Remarks on this clone: Its antigen is unknown. No much larger clone is present one base from it, and per-base qualities are unavailable.

The collaborating institutions used their own protocols to collect whole blood in K2EDTA tubes. Collaborator samples were shipped for TCRbeta analysis as frozen whole blood, isolated PBMCs, or DNA extracted from either sample type. TCRbeta CDR3 regions were amplified from genomic DNA by means of the immunoSEQ Assay, a bias-controlled multiplex PCR. For the original study's pipeline: Nucleated cell counts per sample were estimated from amplification of reference gene primers within the assay. To quantify the absolute abundance of each unique TCRbeta CDR3 rearrangement, sequence reads were collapsed and filtered. Productive Simpson clonality was computed per sample as the square root of Simpson's diversity index over productive rearrangements. The table was pulled from immuneACCESS by TCRdb, which kept in-frame rearrangements only. Such tables lose some clones; where checked, under half of the loss comes from unresolved V genes, and the rest has no known cause. V and J calls plus clone size are reproduced from that table; the DNA served to infer D and trimming. This sample holds some 70,000 clones; around 90% were observed only once. The ten largest clones take up 6.5% to 8% of the sample.

Looking up the germline V gene yields CDR1 MNHEY and CDR2 SVGAGI. The CDR3 measures 15 amino acids from cysteine to phenylalanine. Only CDR3 DNA remains: 45 bases, in frame from the first base. V is clipped by 5 bases and J by 0 bases, and the sequence between their germline boundaries is 11 bases long. Sample: peripheral blood. This TCR was sampled from a man in his forties or fifties with active COVID-19. The rearrangement combines TRBV6-5 with TRBJ1-3; a tentative D call is TRBD1 (5 bases match). The CDR3 protein is CASSLDSASGNTIYF. The DNA sequence is TGTGCCAGCAGTCTCGACAGCGCCTCTGGAAACACCATATATTTT.